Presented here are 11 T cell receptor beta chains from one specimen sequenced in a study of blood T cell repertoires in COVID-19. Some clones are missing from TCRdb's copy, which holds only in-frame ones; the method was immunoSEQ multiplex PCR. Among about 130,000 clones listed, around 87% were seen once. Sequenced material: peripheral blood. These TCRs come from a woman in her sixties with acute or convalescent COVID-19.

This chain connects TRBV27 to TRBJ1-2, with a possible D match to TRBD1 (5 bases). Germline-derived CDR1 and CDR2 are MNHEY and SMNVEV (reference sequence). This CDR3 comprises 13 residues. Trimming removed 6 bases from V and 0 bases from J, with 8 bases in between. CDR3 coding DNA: TGTGCCAGCAGACAGGCGGCTAACTATGGCTACACCTTC. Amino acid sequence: CASRQAANYGYTF.

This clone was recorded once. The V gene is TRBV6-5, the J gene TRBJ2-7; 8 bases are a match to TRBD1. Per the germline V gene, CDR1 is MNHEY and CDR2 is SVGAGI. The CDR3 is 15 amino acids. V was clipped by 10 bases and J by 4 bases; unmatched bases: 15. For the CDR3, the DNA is TGTGCCAACATGGAACCTGGACAGGGTTTGTACGAGCAGTACTTC. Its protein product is CANMEPGQGLYEQYF.

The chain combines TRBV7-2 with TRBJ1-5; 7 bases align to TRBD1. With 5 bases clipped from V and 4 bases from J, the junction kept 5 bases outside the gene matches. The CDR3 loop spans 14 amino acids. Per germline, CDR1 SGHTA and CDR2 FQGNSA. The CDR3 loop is CASSRDRVNQPQHF. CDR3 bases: TGTGCCAGCAGCAGAGACAGGGTGAATCAGCCCCAGCATTTT.

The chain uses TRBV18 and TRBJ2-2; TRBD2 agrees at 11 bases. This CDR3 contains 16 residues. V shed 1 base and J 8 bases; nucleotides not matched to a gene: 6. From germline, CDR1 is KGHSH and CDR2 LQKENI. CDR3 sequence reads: CASSPRGTSGRGELFF. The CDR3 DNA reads TGTGCCAGCTCACCACGAGGCACTAGCGGGAGAGGGGAGCTGTTTTTT.

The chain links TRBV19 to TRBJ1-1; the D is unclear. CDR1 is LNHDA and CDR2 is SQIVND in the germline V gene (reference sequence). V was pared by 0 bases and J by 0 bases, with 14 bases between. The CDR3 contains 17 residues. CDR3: CASSIEDRRRMNTEAFF. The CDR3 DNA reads TGTGCCAGTAGTATAGAGGACCGGAGGAGAATGAACACTGAAGCTTTCTTT.

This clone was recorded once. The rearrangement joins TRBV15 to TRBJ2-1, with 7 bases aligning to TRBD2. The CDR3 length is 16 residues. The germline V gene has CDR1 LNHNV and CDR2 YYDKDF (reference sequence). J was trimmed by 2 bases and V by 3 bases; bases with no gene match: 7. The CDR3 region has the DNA TGTGCCACCAGCAGGGCGGGGAGGGGCCCCTACAATGAGCAGTTCTTC. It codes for CATSRAGRGPYNEQFF.

CDR3: CASSLSMNTEAFF. As DNA, the CDR3 is TGTGCCAGCAGCTTATCTATGAACACTGAAGCTTTCTTT. The genes are TRBV7-9 and TRBJ1-1; D unresolved. The CDR3 is 13 residues long. The V gene's germline CDR1 is SEHNR and CDR2 FQNEAQ (reference sequence). Trimming cost V 2 bases and J 0 bases, with 4 bases left between them.

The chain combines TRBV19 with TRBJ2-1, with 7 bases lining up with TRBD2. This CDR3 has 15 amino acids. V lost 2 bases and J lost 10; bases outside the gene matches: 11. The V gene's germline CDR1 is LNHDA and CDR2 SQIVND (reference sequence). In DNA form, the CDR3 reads TGTGCCAGTAGTATAATGGCGGGAGAGGGATCGGAGCAGTTCTTC. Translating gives CASSIMAGEGSEQFF.

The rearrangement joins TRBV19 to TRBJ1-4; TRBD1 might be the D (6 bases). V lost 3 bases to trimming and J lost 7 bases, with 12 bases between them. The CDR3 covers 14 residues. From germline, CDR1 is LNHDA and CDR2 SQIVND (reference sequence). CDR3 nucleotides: TGTGCCAGTAGTATTACAGGGATAGGTGAAAAACTGTTTTTT. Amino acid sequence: CASSITGIGEKLFF.

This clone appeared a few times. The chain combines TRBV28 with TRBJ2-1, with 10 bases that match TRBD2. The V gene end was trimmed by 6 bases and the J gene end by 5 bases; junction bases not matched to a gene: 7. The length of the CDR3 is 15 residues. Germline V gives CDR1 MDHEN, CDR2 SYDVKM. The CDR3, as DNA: TGTGCCAGCAGCCGAAGGACTAGCGGCCACAATGAGCAGTTCTTC. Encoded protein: CASSRRTSGHNEQFF.

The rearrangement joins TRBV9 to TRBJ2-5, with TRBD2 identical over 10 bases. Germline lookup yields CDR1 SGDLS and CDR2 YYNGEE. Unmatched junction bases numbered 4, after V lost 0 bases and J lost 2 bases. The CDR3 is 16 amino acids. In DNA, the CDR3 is TGTGCCAGCAGCGTAGGGGGACTAGCGCCACAAGAGACCCAGTACTTC. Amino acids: CASSVGGLAPQETQYF.